These 23 T cell receptor beta chains were all obtained from the same sample, sequenced in a study of regulatory T cells in long-lasting Graves disease. Library construction for TCR beta used iRepertoire HTBI primers and Arm-PCR of CDR3 regions. TCRdb re-called the multiplex PCR reads through MiXCR, storing one row per CDR3 protein. Seen here are 300,000 to 350,000 distinct CDR3 sequences, around a fifth observed once, and the top ten hold 29%. Time point specified: persistent/refractory GD, antithyroid drugs over 5 years with positive TRAb. Following extraction of RNA from PBMCs, that RNA was used to make the TCR library. The sample in question was peripheral blood mononuclear cells (PBMCs), obtained when the disease was refractory, from a patient treated with antithyroid drugs. These receptors came from a female donor with Graves disease.

This clonotype was recorded many times. The genes are TRBV7-9 and TRBJ1-2; 7 nucleotides match TRBD1. The CDR3 extends over 15 amino acids. Germline V gene data show CDR1 as SEHNR and CDR2 as FQNEAQ (reference sequence). V lost 5 bases to trimming and J lost 5 bases; unmatched junction nucleotides: 11. CDR3 sequence: CASSPRRQGRYGYTF. The CDR3 coding sequence is TGTGCCAGCAGCCCACGACGACAGGGAAGGTATGGCTACACCTTC.

This clonotype showed up many times. The rearrangement links TRBV2 to TRBJ2-7; a possible D gene is TRBD1 (5 bases). CDR3 length: 12 residues. V lost 5 bases to trimming and J lost 7 bases, with 12 bases between them. CDR1 is SNHLY and CDR2 is FYNNEI in the germline V gene. DNA for the CDR3: TGTGCCAGCAGTAGGACAAACTTGGAGCAGTACTTC. Residues: CASSRTNLEQYF.

The genes are TRBV30 and TRBJ1-2, with D tentatively TRBD1 (6 bases). Trimming stripped 8 bases from V and 6 bases from J, with 13 bases between. Germline loops: CDR1 GTSNPN, CDR2 SVGIG (reference sequence). The CDR3 spans 11 residues. As DNA, the CDR3 is TGTGCCCTCAAGGGGGGAAATGGCTACACCTTC. It translates to CALKGGNGYTF.

There are many counts of this clonotype. CDR3 nucleotide sequence: TGTGCCAGCAGCCCCGGACAGGGGGCTAATGAAAAACTGTTTTTT. It translates to CASSPGQGANEKLFF. The rearrangement uses TRBV7-2 and TRBJ1-4; 10 bases line up with TRBD1. This CDR3 contains 15 residues. From germline, CDR1 is SGHTA and CDR2 FQGNSA. V lost 5 bases and J lost 3; bases outside the gene matches: 3.

V gene TRBV10-3 combines with J gene TRBJ1-1; 7 bases match TRBD1. The ends lost 6 bases at V and 0 bases at J; junction bases unmatched: 4. Germline V CDR1 and CDR2: ENHRY, SYGVKD. This CDR3 is 14 amino acids long. The CDR3 here is CAISRQGLNTEAFF. The CDR3 region has the DNA TGTGCCATCAGCCGACAGGGTTTGAACACTGAAGCTTTCTTT.

At least ten counts were recorded for this clonotype. V gene TRBV6-1 combines with J gene TRBJ1-5, with TRBD1 as a possible D gene (5 bases). The ends were cut back, 5 bases at V and 5 bases at J, with 13 bases in the middle. Germline CDR1 is MNHNS and CDR2 is SASEGT. CDR3 length: 14 amino acids. The CDR3 nucleotides are TGTGCCAGCAGTCTGAACCGGGGCGATCAGCCCCAGCATTTT. Translation gives CASSLNRGDQPQHF.

On this clonotype: A single base separates this from a much larger clone, so it may be a read error. This chain uses TRBV7-9 with TRBJ2-2; 12 positions agree with TRBD2. Germline V lookup: CDR1 SEHNR, CDR2 FQNEAQ (reference sequence). The CDR3 has 19 residues. The CDR3 is CASSPSAGLAGPGTGEPFF. In nucleotides, the CDR3 is TGTGCCAGCAGCCCTTCGGCCGGACTAGCGGGACCAGGCACCGGGGAGCCGTTTTTT.

This clonotype was seen only a few times. This chain uses TRBV7-2 with TRBJ2-3; 8 nucleotides match TRBD2. This CDR3 has 16 amino acids. Germline V lookup: CDR1 SGHTA, CDR2 FQGNSA. V gave up 2 bases and J gave up 2 bases; unmatched junction bases: 6. The CDR3 DNA is TGTGCCAGCAGCTTAAATGGCGGGGGGCTCACAGATACGCAGTATTTT. It specifies CASSLNGGGLTDTQYF.

This clonotype was found many times. This chain links TRBV27 with TRBJ2-7, with 10 nucleotides matching TRBD2. CDR1 is MNHEY and CDR2 is SMNVEV in the germline V gene (reference sequence). The CDR3 is 15 residues long. The J segment lost 3 bases and the V segment lost 4 bases, leaving 6 bases of the junction unmatched. In DNA form, the CDR3 reads TGTGCCAGCAGTTCCCGGACTAGCGGAAACTACGAGCAGTACTTC. Amino acids: CASSSRTSGNYEQYF.

Ten or more counts support this clonotype. The V and J genes are TRBV30 and TRBJ1-5, with a possible D match to TRBD1 (6 bases). This CDR3 region has 13 residues. Germline lookup yields CDR1 GTSNPN and CDR2 SVGIG (reference sequence). Trimming stripped 1 base from V and 8 bases from J, with 12 bases between. The CDR3 DNA reads TGTGCCTGGAGTGCGACAGGCCTTGAGCCCCAGCATTTT. It encodes CAWSATGLEPQHF.

This clonotype was seen a handful of times. V and J are TRBV29-1 and TRBJ2-2; 8 nucleotides line up with TRBD1. The CDR3 contains 16 residues. Germline V gene lookup returns CDR1 SQVTM and CDR2 ANQGSEA. With V trimmed by 1 base and J by 1 base, 5 bases remained unmatched. The CDR3 DNA follows: TGCAGCGTTGAAGTACTCGGACAGGGGAACACCGGGGAGCTGTTTTTT. Translated: CSVEVLGQGNTGELFF.

In this sample, this clonotype turned up a few times. This sequence joins TRBV4-1 and TRBJ1-1; 7 bases fit TRBD1. The V gene's germline CDR1 is MGHRA and CDR2 YSYEKL. There are 16 residues in the CDR3. Trimming took 2 bases from V and 0 from J; bases not matched to a gene: 6. Written as DNA, the CDR3 is TGCGCCAGCAGCCAATTCAGGGGGACCCTGAACACTGAAGCTTTCTTT. The encoded protein is CASSQFRGTLNTEAFF.

The chain couples TRBV24-1 to TRBJ1-1; 8 bases match TRBD1. The CDR3 totals 13 residues. CDR1 is KGHDR, CDR2 SFDVKD, per germline. V was pared by 4 bases and J by 7 bases, with 4 bases of the junction left unmatched. CDR3 coding DNA: TGTGCCACCAGTGAGGGGGGGACAGGTGAAGCTTTCTTT. Its translation is CATSEGGTGEAFF.

In its sample, this clonotype was seen many times. This rearrangement joins TRBV7-2 to TRBJ1-6; 9 nucleotides agree with TRBD1. Germline CDR1 reads SGHTA; CDR2 reads FQGNSA. The CDR3 length is 15 residues. Trimming cost V 2 bases and J 8 bases; bases outside gene matches: 4. The CDR3 reads CASSLHRGLDSPLHF. DNA of the CDR3: TGTGCCAGCAGCTTACACAGGGGGCTCGATTCACCCCTCCACTTT.

This chain links TRBV6-5 with TRBJ2-5; D possibly corresponds to TRBD2 (5 bases). Trimming removed 2 bases at V and 5 bases at J, with 9 bases between. CDR1 and CDR2 from the germline V gene are MNHEY and SVGAGI. CDR3 length: 13 residues. The DNA of the CDR3 is TGTGCCAGCAGTTACAGAGGGTTTGAGACCCAGTACTTC. Its protein is CASSYRGFETQYF.

This clonotype has a count of ten or more. The chain recombines TRBV20-1 with TRBJ1-1; D may be TRBD1 (5 bases). V lost 5 bases to trimming and J lost 4 bases, with 8 bases between them. The germline V gene has CDR1 DFQATT and CDR2 SNEGSKA (reference sequence). The CDR3 extends over 11 amino acids. This CDR3 reads CSAPGGTEAFF. In DNA, the CDR3 is TGCAGTGCTCCTGGGGGCACTGAAGCTTTCTTT.

The genes are TRBV30 and TRBJ1-5; TRBD1 aligns across 7 bases. CDR1 and CDR2 from the germline V gene are GTSNPN and SVGIG (reference sequence). The length of the CDR3 is 15 residues. V was clipped by 1 base and J by 4 bases; unmatched bases: 7. CDR3 bases: TGTGCCTGGAGTGGGGTGACAGGGTTTAATCAGCCCCAGCATTTT. Translating it yields CAWSGVTGFNQPQHF.

There are many counts of this clonotype. The chain combines TRBV7-8 with TRBJ2-5, with 7 bases aligning to TRBD2. The CDR3 length is 17 residues. Per germline, CDR1 SGHVS and CDR2 FQNEAQ. Germline trimming cut 6 bases from V and 0 bases from J; bases unmatched to any gene: 13. In DNA, the CDR3 is TGTGCCAGCAGTCCTACCCGGTTGCGGGAGTACCAAGAGACCCAGTACTTC. Translating it yields CASSPTRLREYQETQYF. The full variable domain, in which reference TRBV7-8 and TRBJ2-5 provide the parts outside the CDR3, is GAGVSQSPRYKVAKRGQDVALRCDPISGHVSLFWYQQALGQGPEFLTYFQNEAQLDKSGLPSDRFFAERPEGSVSTLKIQRTQQEDSAVYLCASSPTRLREYQETQYFGPGTRLLVL.

The chain recombines TRBV10-3 with TRBJ2-2; D may be TRBD1 (6 bases). Trimming took off 4 bases at V and 6 bases at J, with 9 bases between the two ends. Germline CDR1 is ENHRY and CDR2 is SYGVKD. The CDR3 has 13 amino acids. The CDR3 nucleotides are TGTGCCATCAGTGGGACAGAAGCCGGGGAGCTGTTTTTT. It translates to CAISGTEAGELFF.

In this sample, this clonotype turned up a few times. The chain carries TRBV4-1 and TRBJ2-7, with TRBD1 as a possible D gene (5 bases). This CDR3 comprises 12 residues. V was pared by 3 bases and J by 6 bases, with 9 bases between. In germline, CDR1 is MGHRA, CDR2 YSYEKL. CDR3 DNA: TGCGCCAGCAGCCAGGCAGGGCGCGAGCAGTACTTC. Translation: CASSQAGREQYF.

This clonotype appeared many times. V and J are TRBV6-5 and TRBJ1-6; 9 bases fit TRBD1. Germline trimming cut 4 bases from V and 11 bases from J; bases unmatched to any gene: 3. Germline values: CDR1 MNHEY, CDR2 SVGAGI. The CDR3 spans 13 residues. The CDR3 coding sequence is TGTGCCAGCAGTTGGGGACAGGGACCACCCCTCCACTTT. Translation: CASSWGQGPPLHF.

The chain carries TRBV29-1 and TRBJ2-2, with 12 bases that match TRBD1. CDR3 length: 17 residues. V lost 4 bases, J lost 2 bases, and 8 bases stayed unmatched. Germline V lookup: CDR1 SQVTM, CDR2 ANQGSEA. The CDR3 coding sequence is TGCAGCGTTGCACTCCCGGGACAGGGGGCCAACACCGGGGAGCTGTTTTTT. Its protein is CSVALPGQGANTGELFF.

J is TRBJ2-6 and V is TRBV19; D perhaps matches TRBD1 (6 bases). V lost 5 bases, J lost 0 bases, and 14 bases lay in between. Germline-derived CDR1 and CDR2 are LNHDA and SQIVND (reference sequence). CDR3 size: 17 residues. For the CDR3, the DNA is TGTGCCAGTAGTTCGACACAGGGTATCTCTGGGGCCAACGTCCTGACTTTC. It encodes CASSSTQGISGANVLTF.